This record concerns one TCR beta chain sequence. What it recognizes is unknown. The data were taken from a study of brain T cells in children with intractable seizures. General observations from the study: HCMV serostatus was not known, and viral specificity came from CDR3 similarity only.

Germline CDR1 SGHRS, CDR2 YFSETQ. The junction had 5 bases not matched to a gene; V was cut back by 2 bases and J by 7 bases. CDR3 size: 15 residues. Only cases whose brain tissue showed the highest T cell transcript signatures were sequenced. Pre-surgery treatment included at least one anti-epileptic drug. The repertoire was sequenced with immunoSEQ multiplex PCR; TCRdb's copy has only in-frame clones and lacks some. The sample carries 70,000 to 90,000 clones, under 95% recorded once. The clonotype was recovered from a boy in the first two years of life with tuberous sclerosis and intractable seizures. The chain combines TRBV5-1 with TRBJ2-2; 10 bases are a match to TRBD1. The starting material was peripheral blood, obtained at surgery. In nucleotides, the CDR3 is TGCGCCAGCAGCTTAGTGACAGGGGGCGTCGGGGAGCTGTTTTTT. It encodes CASSLVTGGVGELFF.